This T cell receptor (beta chain) was identified during a study of Graves' ophthalmopathy and Graves' hyperthyroidism. This CDR3 is built from 20 residues. The J segment lost 1 base and the V segment lost 4 bases, leaving 17 bases of the junction unmatched. The germline V gene encodes CDR1 LGHNA and CDR2 YNFKEQ. RNA transcripts provided the template for amplifying TCR beta CDR3 regions. An opening RT-PCR round employed HTBI primers and preceded a second-round multiplex PCR. MiXCR was run by TCRdb on the multiplex PCR reads, yielding one entry per CDR3 protein. The sample lists 400,000 to 450,000 distinct CDR3 sequences; more than 20% were seen once.

This sequence was found in a young woman with stable Graves' hyperthyroidism. The chain is built from TRBV4-2 and TRBJ2-2; 8 bases align to TRBD1. The source material was peripheral blood. The CDR3 region has the DNA TGTGCCAGCAGCCCCAGATGGGAGACAGGGGTAAATCGGAACACCGGGGAGCTGTTTTTT. Residues: CASSPRWETGVNRNTGELFF.